The 2 T cell receptor beta chains below were found in one sample sequenced in a study of blood T cells in healthy people across ages. A second PCR, run for 7 to 11 cycles, used a sample-barcoded 5' primer plus a J-beta primer mix. TCRdb itself ran the 5' RACE reads through MiXCR, one entry per CDR3 protein. The data hold 750,000 to 950,000 distinct CDR3 sequences, with about 53% observed a single time. The specimen was blood. These receptors all come from a man older than 75 in good health.

The sample holds a few counts of this clonotype. The V call is TRBV12-3 or TRBV12-4, the J call TRBJ2-7, with 8 bases that match TRBD1. V gave up 6 bases and J gave up 3 bases; unmatched junction bases: 7. This CDR3 has 14 amino acids. The CDR3 DNA reads TGTGCCAGCAGCCGGGGACAGGAGCTCTACGAGCAGTACTTC. Amino acid sequence: CASSRGQELYEQYF.

The gene calls are TRBV7-6 and TRBJ2-1; possibly TRBD2 for D (7 bases). The V end lost 7 bases, the J end lost 5 bases, and 18 bases lay between the germline ends. The V gene's germline CDR1 is SGHVS and CDR2 FNYEAQ. CDR3 size: 15 residues. CDR3 DNA sequence: TGTGCCAGCACCCTAGGGGGGGAGGCAAACAATGAGCAGTTCTTC. Amino acid sequence: CASTLGGEANNEQFF.